A few counts support the clone carrying this T cell receptor (beta chain). The antigen is unknown. These data are taken from a study of T cells in Graves' hyperthyroidism and ophthalmopathy. Whole-study results and caveats: Within blood appeared most thyroid clonotypes that had expanded above 0.001.

TCR beta CDR3 region amplification was performed from RNA transcripts. Initially, a first-round RT-PCR of the TCR CDR3 employed the HTBI primer set. From the multiplex PCR reads, TCRdb called clonotypes with MiXCR, one entry per CDR3 protein. This repertoire shows some 500,000 distinct CDR3 sequences, 24% found once; its top ten account for about 10%. The diagnoses drew upon clinical symptoms, serum thyroxine and TRAb, thyroid ultrasound and orbital computed tomography. The CDR3 runs to 15 residues. The germline V gene has CDR1 MNHEY and CDR2 SVGEGT. Trimming left V 2 bases short and J 6 bases short, with 14 bases between.

The sequence came from a woman aged 30 to 39 with Graves' ophthalmopathy. The gene calls are TRBV6-2 or TRBV6-3 and TRBJ2-4; D might be TRBD1 or TRBD2, each matching 7 bases. Input material: blood. CDR3 residues: CASSYQGGSLNIQYF. The CDR3 DNA follows: TGTGCCAGCAGTTACCAGGGGGGGAGCCTAAACATTCAGTACTTC.